The rows below give T cell receptor beta chains drawn from one sample of a study of blood T cell repertoires in COVID-19. Only in-frame clones appear in the TCRdb table, and some are missing; sequencing was by immunoSEQ multiplex PCR. This repertoire shows a few hundred thousand clones, approximately 90% found once; its top ten account for under 4.5%. The sample comprised peripheral blood. The receptors stem from a man aged 55 to 70 who had recovered from COVID-19. The CDR3 runs from the conserved cysteine through the conserved F or W.

TRBJ2-7	TRBV2	CASSEPKGSYEQYF
TRBJ2-2	TRBV19	CASSTGQGYTGELFF
TRBJ2-7	TRBV5-1	CASSSGTSGGAYEQYF
TRBJ1-3	TRBV3-1/TRBV3-2	CASSQGAGTGRNTIYF
TRBJ2-3	TRBV11-2	CASSLAVRGGDTQYF
TRBJ1-5	TRBV24-1	CATSQGYGQPQHF
TRBJ1-1	TRBV18	CASSPHGTEAFF
TRBJ2-1	TRBV2	CASRSLAVANEQFF
TRBJ1-6	TRBV2	CASSGQPYNSPLHF
TRBJ1-5	TRBV6-5	CASNGQGINQPQHF